The sequence of this T cell receptor beta chain was determined in a study of blood T cell repertoires in COVID-19. This CDR3 is built from 18 residues. Assay used: immunoSEQ multiplex PCR; TCRdb lists only in-frame clones, some missing. The sample contains about 340,000 clones, roughly 90% of which appear only once. The clonotype originates from a woman aged 25-40 years who had recovered from COVID-19. Sequencing input: PBMCs or T cells enriched from blood (not recorded which). The V gene is TRBV21-1, the J gene TRBJ2-2; TRBD1 reflects the table's D call only, with no check against the DNA. TRBV21-1 is given as a pseudogene. CDR3: CASSQNYMGTGGTGELFF. CDR3 nucleotides: TGTGCCAGCAGCCAAAACTATATGGGGACAGGAGGAACCGGGGAGCTGTTTTTT.